This TCR beta chain was found in a study of blood T cell repertoires in COVID-19. Whole-study context: From the United States, Italy and Spain came samples of acute and convalescent COVID-19.

The ends lost 6 bases at V and 4 bases at J; junction bases unmatched: 4. In germline, CDR1 is MDHEN, CDR2 SYDVKM. The CDR3 covers 14 residues. Across 20 to 25 US areas, participants ranged in age from roughly 18 to 89 years. Cohort assignment relied on participant-reported clinical history. Methods used by the authors: Reference gene primer amplification gave nucleated cell count estimates. Method: immunoSEQ multiplex PCR; TCRdb's copy keeps in-frame clones and lacks some. The D gene and trimming were derived from the DNA, and the V and J assignments and clone size from that table. The sample carries some 290,000 clones, roughly 89% recorded once.

V usage is TRBV28 and J usage is TRBJ2-1; TRBD1 aligns across 9 bases. This receptor was taken from a woman under 40 who had recovered from COVID-19. Sequencing used PBMCs or T cells enriched from blood (not recorded which). The CDR3: CASRGQGSYNEQFF. In DNA, the CDR3 is TGTGCCAGCAGGGGACAGGGCTCATACAATGAGCAGTTCTTC.